The T cell receptor beta chain under discussion was sequenced for a study of T cells in localized non-small cell lung cancer. Repertoires were generated with immunoSEQ multiplex PCR, while TCRdb's copy carries only in-frame clones and drops some. Among about 19,000 clones listed, around nine tenths were seen once. Overall study results and limits: There was an association of higher blood T cell density with longer overall survival. As only one tumor region underwent sequencing, heterogeneity remains possible.

This CDR3 is built from 14 residues. V trimming: 4 bases; J trimming: 0 bases; junction bases outside the gene matches: 3. CDR1 is SQVTM, CDR2 ANQGSEA, per germline. A word on this clone: Its target is not known.

This chain links TRBV29-1 with TRBJ1-3, with 7 bases that match TRBD1. The material was peripheral blood, obtained before any cancer treatment. The clonotype originates from a male donor aged 60 or over with stage I squamous cell lung carcinoma. CDR3 in DNA: TGCAGCGTTGGGGGGACAGTCTCTGGAAACACCATATATTTT. Translation gives CSVGGTVSGNTIYF.